A selection of T cell receptor beta chains follows, all from one sample in a study of shared T cell receptors in the human thymus. Measured with immunoSEQ multiplex PCR; TCRdb has only the in-frame clones, and not every one. The table shows approximately 760,000 clones, with approximately 85% occurring only once. Separately, the same data were catalogued under a study of human thymus T cells.

The sequenced material came from thymocytes. The receptors were sampled from a girl under two years old with a congenital heart defect. The CDR3 runs from the conserved cysteine through the conserved F or W. Fields, in order: V gene, CDR3 length, J gene, CDR3 protein.

TRBV7-9	19	TRBJ1-2	CASSRLKRYGQGEDYGYTF
TRBV19	17	TRBJ1-2	CASSLRKNREIGYGYTF
TRBV6-5	10	TRBJ1-2	CASSFEGYTF
TRBV9	15	TRBJ2-3	CASSVGTGGTDTQYF
TRBV2	17	TRBJ1-1	CASRRTGQGSNRAEAFF
TRBV7-9	18	TRBJ2-3	CASSFRAGGPFSQGTQYF
TRBV4-1	17	TRBJ2-7	CASSQGPDRGYSYEQYF
TRBV29-1	15	TRBJ1-3	CSAKLQGARRNTIYF
TRBV12-5	19	TRBJ2-2	CASGLEGLAGDSNTGELFF
TRBV7-2	18	TRBJ1-1	CASSLAGKRGHPNTEAFF
TRBV2	16	TRBJ2-6	CANPDREARGANVLTF
TRBV18	14	TRBJ1-2	CASSRPKQVHGYTF
TRBV14	15	TRBJ2-7	CASSHQEGLSHEQYF